These 7 T cell receptor beta chains were all obtained from the same sample, sequenced in a study of blood T cell repertoires in COVID-19. TCRdb's table, derived via immunoSEQ multiplex PCR, lists solely in-frame clones and lacks some. The sample includes roughly 300,000 clones, roughly 86% of them seen just once. Sequenced material: PBMCs or T cells enriched from blood (not recorded which). The source is a woman aged 25 to 39 who had recovered from COVID-19.

The chain carries TRBV5-4 and TRBJ1-1; tentatively, D is TRBD1 (5 bases). The V end lost 4 bases, the J end lost 0 bases, and 16 bases lay between the germline ends. Germline V gene lookup returns CDR1 SGHNT and CDR2 YYREEE (reference sequence). The CDR3 sequence is 16 residues long. CDR3 region: CASSPGHLGVNTEAFF. CDR3 sequence (DNA): TGTGCCAGCAGCCCCGGACACCTTGGGGTGAACACTGAAGCTTTCTTT.

This chain uses TRBV4-1 with TRBJ1-2, with TRBD1 as a possible D gene (5 bases). Per germline, CDR1 MGHRA and CDR2 YSYEKL. The CDR3 totals 15 residues. Deletions cut 3 bases from V and 3 bases from J, with 14 bases between. The CDR3 region is CASSQSGRGDYGYTF. The CDR3 bases are TGCGCCAGCAGCCAGAGCGGGCGAGGGGACTATGGCTACACCTTC.

This rearrangement joins TRBV4-2 to TRBJ1-2; D is possibly TRBD1 (6 bases). Trimming cost V 0 bases and J 8 bases, with 10 bases left between them. The CDR3 runs 13 residues. Germline V gene data show CDR1 as LGHNA and CDR2 as YNFKEQ. The CDR3 DNA is TGTGCCAGCAGCCAAGAACAGGGCTTGGGCTACACCTTC. Its translation: CASSQEQGLGYTF.

The chain combines TRBV6-5 with TRBJ1-1, with TRBD1 as a possible D gene (5 bases). Per germline, CDR1 MNHEY and CDR2 SVGAGI. This CDR3 region has 11 residues. Trimming pared 8 bases from V and 9 bases from J, leaving 13 bases between. The CDR3 nucleotides read TGTGCCAGCCACCTGGGGGGTAAAGCTTTCTTT. Protein: CASHLGGKAFF.

The chain employs TRBV6-4 and TRBJ2-1; 10 positions match TRBD2. Germline V gives CDR1 MRHNA, CDR2 SNTAGT. J was trimmed by 7 bases and V by 6 bases; bases with no gene match: 6. The CDR3 contains 14 residues. CDR3 sequence reads: CASSPTTSGNEQFF. The CDR3 DNA follows: TGTGCCAGCAGCCCTACGACTAGCGGGAATGAGCAGTTCTTC.

This clone is a singleton in its sample. This chain joins TRBV5-1 and TRBJ1-1, with 11 bases lining up with TRBD1. Germline V gene sequence: CDR1 SGHRS, CDR2 YFSETQ. With 2 bases clipped from V and 6 bases from J, the junction kept 6 bases outside the gene matches. The CDR3 consists of 15 residues. CDR3 sequence (DNA): TGCGCCAGCAGCTTACATGGGACAGGGGGATCTGAAGCTTTCTTT. Protein sequence: CASSLHGTGGSEAFF.

The V and J genes are TRBV7-9 and TRBJ2-1; D unclear. The V end was cut by 3 bases, the J end by 6 bases, with 12 bases between. The V gene's germline CDR1 is SEHNR and CDR2 FQNEAQ (reference sequence). The CDR3 has 14 amino acids. CDR3 sequence: CASSFSSRFNEQFF. Here the CDR3 DNA reads TGTGCCAGCAGCTTTAGCTCTAGATTCAATGAGCAGTTCTTC.